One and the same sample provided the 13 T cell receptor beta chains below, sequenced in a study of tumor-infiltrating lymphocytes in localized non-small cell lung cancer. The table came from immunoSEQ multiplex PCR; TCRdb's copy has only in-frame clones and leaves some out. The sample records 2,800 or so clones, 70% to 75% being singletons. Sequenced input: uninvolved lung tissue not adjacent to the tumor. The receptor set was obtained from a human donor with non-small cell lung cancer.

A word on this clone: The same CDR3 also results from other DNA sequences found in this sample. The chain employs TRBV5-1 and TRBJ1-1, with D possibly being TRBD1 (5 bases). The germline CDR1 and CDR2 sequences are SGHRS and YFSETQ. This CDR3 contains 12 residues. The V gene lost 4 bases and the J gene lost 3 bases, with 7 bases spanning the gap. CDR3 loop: CASSTGYTEAFF. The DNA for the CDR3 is TGCGCCAGCAGCACAGGCTACACTGAAGCTTTCTTT.

CDR3 DNA sequence: TGTGCCAGCAGCCTGGGAGGTGAGTCCTCCTACAATGAGCAGTTCTTC. Amino acid sequence: CASSLGGESSYNEQFF. This chain links TRBV7-6 with TRBJ2-1, with D possibly being TRBD2 (6 bases). The germline V and J ends were trimmed by 5 bases and 0 bases, with 14 bases remaining between them. The V gene's germline CDR1 is SGHVS and CDR2 FNYEAQ. The CDR3 contains 16 residues. Full variable domain (missing parts from reference TRBV7-6 and TRBJ2-1): GAGVSQSPRYKVTKRGQDVALRCDPISGHVSLYWYRQALGQGPEFLTYFNYEAQQDKSGLPNDRFSAERPEGSISTLTIQRTEQRDSAMYRCASSLGGESSYNEQFFGPGTRLTVL.

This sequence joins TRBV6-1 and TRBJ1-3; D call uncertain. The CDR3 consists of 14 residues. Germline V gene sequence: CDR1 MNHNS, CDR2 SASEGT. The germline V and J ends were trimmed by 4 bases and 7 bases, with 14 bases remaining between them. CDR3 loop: CASSATWGGNTIYF. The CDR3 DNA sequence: TGTGCCAGCAGTGCTACCTGGGGTGGCAACACCATATATTTT.

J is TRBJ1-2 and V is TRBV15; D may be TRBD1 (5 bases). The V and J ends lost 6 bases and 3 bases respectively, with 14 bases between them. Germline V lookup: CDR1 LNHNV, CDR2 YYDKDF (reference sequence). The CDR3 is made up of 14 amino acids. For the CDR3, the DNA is TGTGCCACCAGGACCCAACAGGAGGACTATGGCTACACCTTC. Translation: CATRTQQEDYGYTF.

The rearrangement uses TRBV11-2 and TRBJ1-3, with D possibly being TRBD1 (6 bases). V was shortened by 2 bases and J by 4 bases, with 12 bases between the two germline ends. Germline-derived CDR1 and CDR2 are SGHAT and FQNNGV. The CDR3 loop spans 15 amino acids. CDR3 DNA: TGTGCCAGCAGCTTATGGGGGGCGGCGGGAAACACCATATATTTT. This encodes CASSLWGAAGNTIYF.

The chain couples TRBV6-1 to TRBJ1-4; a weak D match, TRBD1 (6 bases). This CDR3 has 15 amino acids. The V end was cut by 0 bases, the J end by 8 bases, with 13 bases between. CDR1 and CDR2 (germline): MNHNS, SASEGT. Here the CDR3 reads CASSEARGAGEKLFF. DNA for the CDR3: TGTGCCAGCAGTGAAGCAAGGGGGGCAGGGGAAAAACTGTTTTTT.

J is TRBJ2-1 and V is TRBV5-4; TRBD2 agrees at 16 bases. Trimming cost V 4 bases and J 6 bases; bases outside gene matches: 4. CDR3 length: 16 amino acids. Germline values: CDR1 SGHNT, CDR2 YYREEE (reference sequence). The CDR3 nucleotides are TGTGCCAGCAGCACCGGGACTAGCGGGAGGGTCAATGAGCAGTTCTTC. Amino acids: CASSTGTSGRVNEQFF.

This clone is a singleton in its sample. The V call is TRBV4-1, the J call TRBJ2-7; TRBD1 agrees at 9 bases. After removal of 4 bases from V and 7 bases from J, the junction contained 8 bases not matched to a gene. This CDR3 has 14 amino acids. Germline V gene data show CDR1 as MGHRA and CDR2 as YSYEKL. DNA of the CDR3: TGCGCCAGCAGCCGGGGGCTTGACAGGGGGGAGCAGTACTTC. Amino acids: CASSRGLDRGEQYF.

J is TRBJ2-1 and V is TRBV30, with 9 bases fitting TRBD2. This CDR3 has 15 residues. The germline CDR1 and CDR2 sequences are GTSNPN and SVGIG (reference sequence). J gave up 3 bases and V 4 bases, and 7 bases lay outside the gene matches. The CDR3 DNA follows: TGTGCCTGGAATAGGCGGGGGGGTTTCTACAATGAGCAGTTCTTC. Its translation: CAWNRRGGFYNEQFF.

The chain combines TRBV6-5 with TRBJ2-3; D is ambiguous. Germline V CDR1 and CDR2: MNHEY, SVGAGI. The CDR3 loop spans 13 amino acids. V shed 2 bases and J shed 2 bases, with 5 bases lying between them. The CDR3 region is CASSYLHTDTQYF. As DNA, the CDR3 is TGTGCCAGCAGTTACCTCCACACAGATACGCAGTATTTT.

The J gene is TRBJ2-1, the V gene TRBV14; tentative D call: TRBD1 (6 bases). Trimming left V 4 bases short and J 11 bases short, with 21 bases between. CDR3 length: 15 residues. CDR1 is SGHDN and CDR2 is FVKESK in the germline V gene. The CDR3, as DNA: TGTGCCAGCAGCCCCCAGGGGTCGGGGTCTTCTCAGCAGTTCTTC. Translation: CASSPQGSGSSQQFF.

The CDR3 DNA is TGTGCCAGCAGTGAAAGGGGGATATCAGGGTGGGCCCAGTACTTC. This encodes CASSERGISGWAQYF. The gene calls are TRBV6-1 and TRBJ2-5, with D possibly matching TRBD1 (6 bases). The CDR3 extends over 15 amino acids. The V gene lost 2 bases and the J gene lost 9 bases, with 19 bases spanning the gap. The germline V gene has CDR1 MNHNS and CDR2 SASEGT.

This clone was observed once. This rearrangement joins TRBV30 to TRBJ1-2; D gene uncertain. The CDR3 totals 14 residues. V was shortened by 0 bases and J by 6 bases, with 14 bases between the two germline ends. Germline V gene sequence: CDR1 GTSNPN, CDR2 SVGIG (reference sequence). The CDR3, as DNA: TGTGCCTGGAGTGTTTTGTCAGGAGGAGATGGCTACACCTTC. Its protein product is CAWSVLSGGDGYTF.